A single sample gave rise to the 32 T cell receptor beta chains below, sequenced in a study of molecular identifiers for immune sequencing clone quantification. One entry per CDR3 protein results from TCRdb running MiXCR on the PCR reads. The table shows nearly 55,000 distinct CDR3 sequences, with approximately 34% occurring only once. What was sequenced was naive CD8+ T cells from blood, with Jurkat cell RNA spiked in. Subset reported: FACS-sorted CD8+CD4-CCR7+CD45RA+ naive T cells. These receptors came from a human donor in good health. Some libraries in this study had Jurkat cell RNA spiked in.

The chain carries TRBV28 and TRBJ1-1; D gene uncertain. Germline assignment: CDR1 MDHEN and CDR2 SYDVKM. This CDR3 region has 13 residues. V dropped 2 bases and J dropped 3 bases, with 7 bases sitting between them. The CDR3 DNA reads TGTGCCAGCAGTTTAGTAGGGTACACTGAAGCTTTCTTT. It yields the protein CASSLVGYTEAFF. The whole variable domain, filled in from reference TRBV28 and TRBJ1-1, reads DVKVTQSSRYLVKRTGEKVFLECVQDMDHENMFWYRQDPGLGLRLIYFSYDVKMKEKGDIPEGYSVSREKKERFSLILESASTNQTSMYLCASSLVGYTEAFFGQGTRLTVV.

On this clonotype itself: Possible read error: a much larger clone is one base away. The J gene is TRBJ2-3, the V gene TRBV9; 10 positions agree with TRBD2. In germline, CDR1 is SGDLS, CDR2 YYNGEE. V gave up 3 bases and J gave up 2 bases; unmatched junction bases: 6. This CDR3 spans 16 amino acids. The CDR3 coding sequence is TGTGCCAGCAGCGAGGGACTAGCGCCCACCACAGATACGCAGTATTTT. Translation gives CASSEGLAPTTDTQYF.

The gene calls are TRBV27 and TRBJ2-7; perhaps TRBD2 as D (6 bases). CDR1 is MNHEY, CDR2 SMNVEV, per germline (reference sequence). V dropped 7 bases and J dropped 6 bases, with 22 bases sitting between them. There are 15 residues in the CDR3. The CDR3 DNA sequence: TGTGCCAGCAAGCCCGAACGGGGGTGGTGGGGCGAGCAGTACTTC. Protein sequence: CASKPERGWWGEQYF.

This chain connects TRBV3-1 to TRBJ2-7; D possibly matches TRBD1 or TRBD2 (5 bases each). CDR1 is LGHDT, CDR2 YNNKEL, per germline (reference sequence). V shed 0 bases and J shed 0 bases, with 15 bases lying between them. CDR3 length equals 17 residues. CDR3 nucleotide sequence: TGTGCCAGCAGCCAAGATGGGGGTGTCGGGTACTCCTACGAGCAGTACTTC. As protein: CASSQDGGVGYSYEQYF.

About this clonotype itself: Without the conserved terminal phenylalanine or tryptophan, this CDR3 likely stems from a read error. This chain uses TRBV13 with TRBJ2-3, with D perhaps TRBD2 (6 bases). Trimming took 5 bases from V and 2 from J, leaving 11 bases between them. In germline, CDR1 is PRHDT, CDR2 FYEKMQ (reference sequence). CDR3 size: 14 residues. The CDR3 coding sequence is TGTGCCAGCAGCCACGGGACTTACACAGATACGCAGTATTAT. Protein: CASSHGTYTDTQYY.

A remark on this clonotype: One end of the junction does not line up with germline, which may come from a read error. The CDR3 nucleotides are TGTGCCAGCAGTTTAACGGGGGGTTCCTACAAAGAGCAGTTCTTC. Protein: CASSLTGGSYKEQFF. This chain uses TRBV27 with TRBJ2-1; 7 bases line up with TRBD2. There are 15 residues in the CDR3. Germline values: CDR1 MNHEY, CDR2 SMNVEV (reference sequence).

The V call is TRBV7-7, the J call TRBJ2-1; the D is unclear. CDR3 size: 13 residues. Germline V gene sequence: CDR1 SSHAT, CDR2 FNYEAQ (reference sequence). V was shortened by 4 bases and J by 8 bases, with 12 bases between the two germline ends. This CDR3 is CASSYFVGDEQFF. The CDR3, as DNA: TGTGCCAGCAGCTATTTCGTCGGTGATGAGCAGTTCTTC. The entire variable domain, with the rest obtained from reference TRBV7-7 and TRBJ2-1, is as follows: GAGVSQSPRYKVTKRGQDVTLRCDPISSHATLYWYQQALGQGPEFLTYFNYEAQPDKSGLPSDRFSAERPEGSISTLTIQRTEQRDSAMYRCASSYFVGDEQFFGPGTRLTVL.

The chain is built from TRBV6-5 and TRBJ2-5; perhaps D is TRBD1 or TRBD2 (5 bases each). V was cut by 2 bases and J by 2 bases, with 9 bases left in between. Germline CDR1 reads MNHEY; CDR2 reads SVGAGI. The CDR3 sequence is 14 residues long. The CDR3 is CASSYEGNQETQYF. DNA for the CDR3: TGTGCCAGCAGTTACGAGGGGAATCAAGAGACCCAGTACTTC.

V is TRBV27 and J is TRBJ2-1, with TRBD2 matching over 10 bases. V gave up 4 bases and J gave up 6 bases; unmatched junction bases: 6. The CDR3 spans 15 residues. Germline assignment: CDR1 MNHEY and CDR2 SMNVEV (reference sequence). The CDR3: CASSSRTSGVNEQFF. Here the CDR3 DNA reads TGTGCCAGCAGTTCCCGGACTAGCGGAGTCAATGAGCAGTTCTTC.

Concerning this clonotype itself: At one end, the junction sequence differs from germline, possibly due to a read error. The chain carries TRBV20-1 and TRBJ2-3; 7 nucleotides agree with TRBD1. This CDR3 region has 15 residues. Germline V gives CDR1 DFQATT, CDR2 SNEGSKA (reference sequence). In DNA, the CDR3 is TGCAGTGTGGTGGCACAGGGGATTCCCACAGACACGCAGTATTTT. Amino acid sequence: CSVVAQGIPTDTQYF.

This clonotype has only a few counts. The chain couples TRBV11-2 to TRBJ2-5; no reliable D call. This CDR3 region has 12 residues. Germline V gene data show CDR1 as SGHAT and CDR2 as FQNNGV. The germline V and J ends were trimmed by 0 bases and 6 bases, with 5 bases remaining between them. CDR3 coding DNA: TGTGCCAGCAGCTTAGATCTGAAGACCCAGTACTTC. This sequence encodes CASSLDLKTQYF.

This clonotype was seen more than once but under ten times. CDR3 DNA: TGTGCCAGCATCCCGGGGACCCGGCTCACCTACGAGCAGTACTTC. This sequence encodes CASIPGTRLTYEQYF. This sequence joins TRBV7-9 and TRBJ2-7; the D call may be TRBD1 or TRBD2 (5 bases each). CDR1 is SEHNR, CDR2 FQNEAQ, per germline (reference sequence). V lost 7 bases, J lost 2 bases, and 18 bases lay in between. This CDR3 region has 15 residues.

Note on this clonotype: A read error may be the cause here, since a much bigger clone is one base away. The V gene is TRBV14, the J gene TRBJ2-7; 10 bases agree with TRBD2. This CDR3 is 14 amino acids long. Germline CDR1 is SGHDN and CDR2 is FVKESK. V was clipped by 3 bases and J by 6 bases; unmatched bases: 5. CDR3 sequence (DNA): TGTGCCAGCAGCCACAGGGGACTAGCGCCCGAGCAGTACTTC. As protein: CASSHRGLAPEQYF.

This clonotype was recorded many times. The chain links TRBV4-3 to TRBJ2-3; 7 nucleotides agree with TRBD1. V shed 1 base, J shed 0 bases, and the junction held 1 base outside the gene matches. CDR3 length: 15 amino acids. The germline gives CDR1 LGHNA, CDR2 YSLEER. The CDR3 DNA is TGCGCCAGCAGCCAAGTACAGGGGAGCACAGATACGCAGTATTTT. Translated: CASSQVQGSTDTQYF.

This clonotype turned up a few times. This sequence joins TRBV7-3 and TRBJ2-5; no reliable D call. CDR1 is SGHTA and CDR2 is FQGTGA in the germline V gene. Deletions cut 3 bases from V and 0 bases from J, with 8 bases between. The CDR3 totals 14 residues. CDR3 DNA: TGTGCCAGCAGCTTGATCGGCAACCAAGAGACCCAGTACTTC. Protein: CASSLIGNQETQYF.

The chain couples TRBV11-2 to TRBJ1-1, with D tentatively TRBD1 (5 bases). This CDR3 region has 15 residues. V was shortened by 1 base and J by 5 bases, with 14 bases between the two germline ends. Per germline, CDR1 SGHAT and CDR2 FQNNGV. The CDR3 is CASSLVREHGTEAFF. The CDR3 DNA reads TGTGCCAGCAGCTTAGTCAGGGAACATGGTACTGAAGCTTTCTTT. Full variable domain (rest looked up from reference TRBV11-2 and TRBJ1-1): EAGVAQSPRYKIIEKRQSVAFWCNPISGHATLYWYQQILGQGPKLLIQFQNNGVVDDSQLPKDRFSAERLKGVDSTLKIQPAKLEDSAVYLCASSLVREHGTEAFFGQGTRLTVV.

This clonotype was seen a handful of times. J is TRBJ2-6 and V is TRBV7-9, with no clear D. From germline, CDR1 is SEHNR and CDR2 FQNEAQ (reference sequence). V was clipped by 5 bases and J by 4 bases, with 12 bases between them. This CDR3 is 15 amino acids long. As DNA, the CDR3 is TGTGCCAGCAGCCAGGTTGGGGTGGGGGCCAACGTCCTGACTTTC. Protein: CASSQVGVGANVLTF.

This clonotype was seen more than once but under ten times. J is TRBJ1-5 and V is TRBV6-5, with D hard to call. Deletions cut 4 bases from V and 15 bases from J, with 13 bases between. Germline loops: CDR1 MNHEY, CDR2 SVGAGI. This CDR3 contains 11 residues. Here the CDR3 DNA reads TGTGCCAGCAGTTTAGACGGGAAATTGCATTTT. Translating gives CASSLDGKLHF.

This clonotype was seen many times. The rearrangement joins TRBV9 to TRBJ2-2; 7 bases are shared with TRBD1. Per the germline V gene, CDR1 is SGDLS and CDR2 is YYNGEE. This CDR3 is built from 15 residues. V lost 5 bases, J lost 3 bases, and 7 bases stayed unmatched. The CDR3 reads CASSAGTDDTGELFF. As DNA, the CDR3 is TGTGCCAGCAGTGCCGGGACAGATGACACCGGGGAGCTGTTTTTT.

Concerning this clonotype itself: A much larger clone differs by one base, so this may be a read error. The chain couples TRBV6-1 to TRBJ2-7; the D is unclear. Per germline, CDR1 MNHNS and CDR2 SASEGT. CDR3 length: 11 residues. CDR3 DNA sequence: TGTGCCAGCAGTGATTGGGCCGAGCGGTACTTC. Translated: CASSDWAERYF.

The chain carries TRBV9 and TRBJ2-1; possibly TRBD1 or TRBD2 for D (5 bases each). There are 15 residues in the CDR3. V was cut by 4 bases and J by 5 bases, with 16 bases left in between. Per germline, CDR1 SGDLS and CDR2 YYNGEE. The CDR3 DNA is TGTGCCAGCAGCCCCCGGGACGTGTGGAACAATGAGCAGTTCTTC. It yields the protein CASSPRDVWNNEQFF.

This clonotype was detected ten times or more. The J gene is TRBJ2-4, the V gene TRBV28; D gene uncertain. Germline V gene lookup returns CDR1 MDHEN and CDR2 SYDVKM. With 3 bases removed from V and 0 bases from J, the gap between germline ends came to 6 bases. The CDR3 consists of 14 residues. The CDR3 DNA is TGTGCCAGCAGTTTTACGGTAGCCAAAAACATTCAGTACTTC. It encodes CASSFTVAKNIQYF.

This clonotype occurred a few times. V usage is TRBV20-1 and J usage is TRBJ2-2, with 12 positions matching TRBD1. Per the germline V gene, CDR1 is DFQATT and CDR2 is SNEGSKA (reference sequence). The ends lost 3 bases at V and 5 bases at J; junction bases unmatched: 1. The CDR3 is made up of 14 amino acids. CDR3 nucleotide sequence: TGCAGTGCTAGGGGACAGGGGGCGACCGGGGAGCTGTTTTTT. Translation gives CSARGQGATGELFF.

For this clonotype: Since a much larger clone is just one base distant, this may be a read error. This chain joins TRBV27 and TRBJ1-4; D possibly corresponds to TRBD1 (5 bases). Germline loops: CDR1 MNHEY, CDR2 SMNVEV (reference sequence). This CDR3 is built from 15 residues. CDR3 DNA sequence: TGTGCCAGCAGTTTGGGTACAGGATATAATGAAAAACTGTTATTT. It specifies CASSLGTGYNEKLLF.

This clonotype was counted at least ten times. V and J are TRBV20-1 and TRBJ2-7; weak D call: TRBD2 (6 bases). The V end lost 8 bases, the J end lost 5 bases, and 19 bases lay between the germline ends. The germline gives CDR1 DFQATT, CDR2 SNEGSKA (reference sequence). The CDR3 is made up of 13 amino acids. CDR3 DNA sequence: TGCAGTTTGGAAAGACTAGTTTCCGACGAGCAGTACTTC. Translating it yields CSLERLVSDEQYF.

In its sample, this clonotype was seen many times. The chain employs TRBV7-3 and TRBJ2-1; perhaps TRBD1 as D (5 bases). The V gene's germline CDR1 is SGHTA and CDR2 FQGTGA. The CDR3 runs 16 residues. Trimming took 2 bases from V and 2 from J, leaving 13 bases between them. CDR3 coding DNA: TGTGCCAGCAGCTTACGCAGGGAACCCCCCTACAATGAGCAGTTCTTC. Translated: CASSLRREPPYNEQFF.

This clonotype has a single count. A much larger clonotype is one base distant, so this may be a read error. The chain uses TRBV28 and TRBJ2-5, with a tentative D call TRBD2 (6 bases). The germline V gene encodes CDR1 MDHEN and CDR2 SYDVKM. Trimming took off 8 bases at V and 4 bases at J, with 14 bases between the two ends. The length of the CDR3 is 13 residues. The CDR3 DNA reads as TGTGCCAGCGACAGTGCGGGGATAGAGACCCAGTACTTC. This translates into CASDSAGIETQYF. The entire variable domain, with the rest obtained from reference TRBV28 and TRBJ2-5, is as follows: DVKVTQSSRYLVKRTGEKVFLECVQDMDHENMFWYRQDPGLGLRLIYFSYDVKMKEKGDIPEGYSVSREKKERFSLILESASTNQTSMYLCASDSAGIETQYFGPGTRLLVL.

V gene TRBV28 combines with J gene TRBJ2-5, with D uncertain. Germline V gene data show CDR1 as MDHEN and CDR2 as SYDVKM. This CDR3 has 14 amino acids. Between the trimmed V and J ends, which lost 6 bases and 5 bases, there was a span of 16 bases. CDR3 protein: CASRIDNSRETQYF. The CDR3 DNA reads as TGTGCCAGCAGGATAGACAACTCCAGGGAGACCCAGTACTTC.

The chain carries TRBV24-1 and TRBJ2-1; D unclear. Trimming stripped 4 bases from V and 9 bases from J, with 12 bases between. Germline CDR1 and CDR2: KGHDR and SFDVKD. The CDR3 sequence is 13 residues long. CDR3 sequence reads: CATSDLTAGEQFF. The DNA of the CDR3 is TGTGCCACCAGTGACTTGACTGCAGGTGAGCAGTTCTTC.

As regards this clonotype: No conserved phenylalanine or tryptophan is present at the end of the CDR3, so a read error is the likely explanation. V is TRBV7-8 and J is TRBJ1-5; TRBD1 agrees at 12 bases. This CDR3 has 16 amino acids. Trimming took 1 base from V and 5 from J; bases not matched to a gene: 3. Germline CDR1 reads SGHVS; CDR2 reads FQNEAQ. The CDR3 loop reads CASSLGGTGGYQPQHL. The CDR3, as DNA: TGTGCCAGCAGCTTAGGAGGGACAGGGGGCTATCAGCCCCAGCATCTT.

The sample holds many counts of this clonotype. The J gene is TRBJ2-7, the V gene TRBV28, with a possible D match to TRBD1 (6 bases). Germline V gene data show CDR1 as MDHEN and CDR2 as SYDVKM. The CDR3 consists of 14 residues. Trimming took off 3 bases at V and 3 bases at J, with 12 bases between the two ends. The CDR3 spells CASSFRGTLYEQYF. The CDR3 nucleotides are TGTGCCAGCAGTTTCAGAGGGACACTCTACGAGCAGTACTTC.

This chain links TRBV7-9 with TRBJ1-2; a weak D match, TRBD1 (6 bases). V gave up 5 bases and J gave up 4 bases, with 14 bases separating them. From germline, CDR1 is SEHNR and CDR2 FQNEAQ (reference sequence). This CDR3 has 14 residues. The CDR3 region has the DNA TGTGCCAGCAGCCCGACAGGAAGATCCTATGGCTACACCTTC. Translation: CASSPTGRSYGYTF.